This T cell receptor beta chain was captured in a study of blood T cell repertoires in COVID-19. Looked up from germline, CDR1 is MNHEY and CDR2 is SMNVEV (reference sequence). The CDR3 loop spans 14 amino acids. V gave up 6 bases and J gave up 4 bases, with 14 bases separating them. TCRdb's table, derived via immunoSEQ multiplex PCR, lists solely in-frame clones and lacks some. The repertoire consists of about 210,000 clones, with 65% to 85% occurring once and the leading ten covering roughly 8%. The chain carries TRBV27 and TRBJ2-3; the D gene is possibly TRBD1 (5 bases). What was sequenced was peripheral blood. The TCR sequence derives from a woman aged 45-65 years with acute or convalescent COVID-19. The CDR3 here is CASSLSRQPDTQYF. The CDR3 coding sequence is TGTGCCAGCAGCTTAAGTCGACAGCCAGATACGCAGTATTTT.